This T cell receptor (beta chain) appears in the sequencing data of a study of blood T cell repertoires in COVID-19. For the study at large: Whether acute or convalescent, the COVID-19 samples came from the United States, Italy and Spain. Nucleic acid was either cDNA or gDNA, and it came from T cells, B-cell-depleted T cells, or PBMCs.

Trimming took off 4 bases at V and 5 bases at J, with 9 bases between the two ends. Germline CDR1 and CDR2: SGHRS and YFSETQ. The CDR3 consists of 12 residues. In the study's own analysis: Quantification of nucleated cells was approximated via reference gene primer amplification. The assay was immunoSEQ multiplex PCR, and TCRdb's table has in-frame clones only and misses some. The V and J calls and the clone size are those of that table, but D and trimming were determined from the DNA. There are 45,000 to 55,000 clones in the sample; roughly 87% occur only once, and around a quarter lies in the top ten.

The chain recombines TRBV5-1 with TRBJ2-5; D unresolved. Sequencing was performed on peripheral blood. This sequence was found in a woman older than 75 with acute or convalescent COVID-19. The CDR3 spells CASSPRRETQYF. CDR3 coding DNA: TGCGCCAGCAGCCCCCGTCGGGAGACCCAGTACTTC.